Given below is one TCR beta chain in context. Antigen specificity is unknown. These data are taken from a study of T cells in Graves' hyperthyroidism and ophthalmopathy. Patients were aged 18 to 65, had disease duration under 2 months, and had newly diagnosed hyperthyroidism. Fresh peripheral blood, 7.5 to 10 ml, was the source of the PBMCs. Study conclusions and caveats: Separating ophthalmopathy from stable hyperthyroidism was achieved by a 13 V-J model.

The CDR3 has 14 residues. Trimming removed 4 bases from V and 2 bases from J, with 12 bases in between. Germline V gene sequence: CDR1 SEHNR, CDR2 FQNEAQ (reference sequence). Amplification yielded TCR beta CDR3 regions, with RNA transcripts as the source. Researchers ran a first-round RT-PCR on the TCR CDR3 using the HTBI primer set. TCRdb ran MiXCR on the multiplex PCR reads and lists one entry per CDR3 protein. The sample lists 600,000 to 850,000 distinct CDR3 sequences, roughly a sixth seen once, with roughly a sixth in the top ten. Input material: blood. The chain recombines TRBV7-9 with TRBJ2-7; no firm D call. This clonotype originated in a woman aged 45-59 years with Graves' hyperthyroidism that later progressed to Graves' ophthalmopathy. In nucleotides, the CDR3 is TGTGCCAGCAGCTACTCAGGTTCCCCCTACGAGCAGTACTTC. Residues: CASSYSGSPYEQYF.